Described below is a single TCR beta chain sequence and its context. Its target is not known. TCRdb derives one entry per CDR3 protein from the 5' RACE reads, leaving out DNA. The ten top clones account for about 2.4%, within a sample of 400,000 or so distinct CDR3 sequences. Whole blood served as the source of total RNA, and no T cell sorting took place. The record originates from a study of monozygotic twins with inflammatory bowel disease. Overall study results and limits: Reduced clonotype sharing with other individuals was observed in IBD patients relative to healthy twins, especially with disease activity.

CDR3 length equals 15 residues. The germline V gene encodes CDR1 SGHVS and CDR2 FQNEAQ. Sequenced material: blood. V is TRBV7-8 and J is TRBJ2-7; as DNA is missing, the TRBD1 call by TCRdb cannot be tested. This sequence originates from a human donor with ulcerative colitis or Crohn's disease, or a healthy co-twin of an affected twin (not recorded which). CDR3 region: CASSLVGDSPYEQYF. Full variable domain (missing parts from reference TRBV7-8 and TRBJ2-7): GAGVSQSPRYKVAKRGQDVALRCDPISGHVSLFWYQQALGQGPEFLTYFQNEAQLDKSGLPSDRFFAERPEGSVSTLKIQRTQQEDSAVYLCASSLVGDSPYEQYFGPGTRLTVT.